Listed below are T cell receptor beta chains from one sample, sequenced in a study of blood T cell repertoires in COVID-19. The protocol was immunoSEQ multiplex PCR, while the TCRdb copy is restricted to in-frame clones and leaves out a portion. Here the sample spans roughly 200,000 clones, 86% being singletons. The specimen was PBMCs or T cells enriched from blood (not recorded which). These receptors all stem from a woman aged 25 to 39 who had been exposed to COVID-19. Each CDR3 is given with its conserved first and last residue. D genes are given only for firm matches. Not all rows give a size; the values are once, few, many and, for expanded clones, a class.

CDR3 DNA	CDR3 protein	D gene	V gene	J gene	clone size
TGTGCCATCAGAGGACAGGAGAAGAATATAGATACGCAGTATTTT	CAIRGQEKNIDTQYF	TRBD1	TRBV10-3	TRBJ2-3	-
TGTGCCAGTAGCCAGACAGCTAACACTGAAGCTTTCTTT	CASSQTANTEAFF	-	TRBV19	TRBJ1-1	-
TGTGCCAGCCAACTAGCGGGGGGGATAATGCAGTATTTT	CASQLAGGIMQYF	TRBD2	TRBV6-5	TRBJ2-3	-
TGCAGTGCTAAGACCGGGGTCGGCTACACCTTC	CSAKTGVGYTF	-	TRBV20-1	TRBJ1-2	once
TGTGCCAGCAGCTCCCCGGGAGCCTACAATGAGCAGTTCTTC	CASSSPGAYNEQFF	-	TRBV9	TRBJ2-1	-
TGTGCCAGTAGTATCAGAGGGACAGGGTTAGGCACTGAAGCTTTCTTT	CASSIRGTGLGTEAFF	TRBD1	TRBV19	TRBJ1-1	-
TGTGCAAGTCGACCCACCGACCGACTAGCCGAAATGAAAAGCTCCTACAATGAGCAGTTCTTC	CASRPTDRLAEMKSSYNEQFF	-	TRBV12-2	TRBJ2-1	-
TGTGCCAGCAGCAACAGCCTCGAGCAGTACTTC	CASSNSLEQYF	-	TRBV5-4	TRBJ2-7	-
TGTGCCAGCAGCAAAGATGGGACAGGGCCAAATAATTCACCCCTCCACTTT	CASSKDGTGPNNSPLHF	-	TRBV21-1	TRBJ1-6	-
TGTGCCAGCAGTGATCTAGGGGCCAACGTCCTGACTTTC	CASSDLGANVLTF	-	TRBV2	TRBJ2-6	-
TGTGCCAGCAGCGCACGGCAGGCTAGCGGGGGGGCAGATACGCAGTATTTT	CASSARQASGGADTQYF	TRBD2	TRBV4-2	TRBJ2-3	-
TGCGCCAGCCTCCCAGACAGGGGAGAGTCCTATAATTCACCCCTCCACTTT	CASLPDRGESYNSPLHF	TRBD1	TRBV10-2	TRBJ1-6	-
TGTGCCAGCATGTCCTGGCCAAGCGGGGACACAGATACGCAGTATTTT	CASMSWPSGDTDTQYF	TRBD2	TRBV28	TRBJ2-3	once
TGTGCCAGCAGCTGGGGGACAGACTCAGGAGAGCAGTTCTTC	CASSWGTDSGEQFF	TRBD1	TRBV27	TRBJ2-1	few
TGCGCCAGCGGATTGGACGGGGCCTACAATGAGCAGTTCTTC	CASGLDGAYNEQFF	-	TRBV4-1	TRBJ2-1	-
TGTGCCAGCAGTTTACGGGTTAACACTGAAGCTTTCTTT	CASSLRVNTEAFF	-	TRBV12-3/TRBV12-4	TRBJ1-1	-
TGTGCCAGCAGCCCCCGCCAGAATTCACCCCTCCACTTT	CASSPRQNSPLHF	-	TRBV14	TRBJ1-6	-
TGTGCCAGTCTTATCGCGGGAGGGGAGACCCAGTACTTC	CASLIAGGETQYF	TRBD2	TRBV5-5	TRBJ2-5	few
TGTGCCACCAGTGAAAACGCACTCTATGGCTACACCTTC	CATSENALYGYTF	-	TRBV24-1	TRBJ1-2	-
TGTGCCTGGAGCTCCAGGGGGGACACTGAAGCTTTCTTT	CAWSSRGDTEAFF	TRBD1	TRBV30	TRBJ1-1	-
TGCAGCGTGCGGATCCGTAGCGGTCTTCACGCCCGGGATACGCAGTATTTT	CSVRIRSGLHARDTQYF	-	TRBV29-1	TRBJ2-3	-
TGCGCCAGCAGCTTGAGAGAGAATCAGCCCCAGCATTTT	CASSLRENQPQHF	-	TRBV5-1	TRBJ1-5	-
TGTGCCAGCAGACAAGGGACTAGCGACTACGAGCAGTACTTC	CASRQGTSDYEQYF	TRBD2	TRBV27	TRBJ2-7	-
TGTGCCAGCAGCGTAACGACAGGGTTGACAGATACGCAGTATTTT	CASSVTTGLTDTQYF	TRBD1	TRBV9	TRBJ2-3	-
TGTGCCAGCGGGGAGGATCGCTTGACCGGGGAGCTGTTTTTT	CASGEDRLTGELFF	-	TRBV11-2	TRBJ2-2	-
TGTGCCATGGCAGGGGGCGTACGCTCACCCCTCCACTTT	CAMAGGVRSPLHF	TRBD1	TRBV2	TRBJ1-6	-
TGTGCCACCAGCAGAGACGCAGGGCTGGGAAATCAGCCCCAGCATTTT	CATSRDAGLGNQPQHF	-	TRBV15	TRBJ1-5	once
TGTGCCAGCAGCGCGGTGGGACTAGGTGGCGTGGATACGCAGTATTTT	CASSAVGLGGVDTQYF	TRBD2	TRBV9	TRBJ2-3	-
TGTGCCAGCAGTGCGTATAATCAGCCCCAGCATTTT	CASSAYNQPQHF	-	TRBV25-1	TRBJ1-5	-
TGTGCCAGTTCAATCCTTTCGGCAGGGGGAACTGAAGCTTTCTTT	CASSILSAGGTEAFF	TRBD1	TRBV2	TRBJ1-1	-
TGTGCCACCAGTGAGCCGTCTGGGACTAGCGGGGGGGGCAATGAGCAGTTCTTC	CATSEPSGTSGGGNEQFF	TRBD2	TRBV24-1	TRBJ2-1	-
TGTGCCAGCTCACCACCCCCAGGCTCTGGAAACACCATATATTTT	CASSPPPGSGNTIYF	-	TRBV18	TRBJ1-3	-
TGTGCCAGCAGCCAAGATATGACAGCGTCCTACGAGCAGTACTTC	CASSQDMTASYEQYF	-	TRBV3-1/TRBV3-2	TRBJ2-7	-
TGTGCCAGCAGTTCCCGGACAGGGATAATTGAGCAGTTCTTC	CASSSRTGIIEQFF	TRBD1	TRBV28	TRBJ2-1	-
TGCAGCGTTGACTATCGTGGCCTGACGGGACAGCCCGAAGCTTTCTTT	CSVDYRGLTGQPEAFF	TRBD1	TRBV29-1	TRBJ1-1	-
TGTGCCAGCAGCCATCCAGGGACTGGGGCCAACGTCCTGACTTTC	CASSHPGTGANVLTF	-	TRBV7-8	TRBJ2-6	-
TGCAGTGCTAGTCGGCCGGGACAGGGACCTCCCGATAGCAATCAGCCCCAGCATTTT	CSASRPGQGPPDSNQPQHF	TRBD1	TRBV20-1	TRBJ1-5	-
TGTGCCAGCAGCTTTGGACAGGGATCCTTTCTGAACACTGAAGCTTTCTTT	CASSFGQGSFLNTEAFF	TRBD1	TRBV5-5	TRBJ1-1	-
TGTGCCAGCAGCCAACAGCTAGCAGATAATTCACCCCTCCACTTT	CASSQQLADNSPLHF	-	TRBV3-1/TRBV3-2	TRBJ1-6	-
TGTGCCAGCAGGGACTCCGGAAGTAGCGAGCAGTACTTC	CASRDSGSSEQYF	-	TRBV2	TRBJ2-7	once
TGTGCCAGCAGCTTACTGTCCGGGGGGGCCTACGAGCAGTACTTC	CASSLLSGGAYEQYF	TRBD2	TRBV7-9	TRBJ2-7	-
TGCGCCAGCAGCTTGGGGCAGGGTTTAAACACTGAAGCTTTCTTT	CASSLGQGLNTEAFF	-	TRBV5-1	TRBJ1-1	-
TGTGCCAGCAGCGACAGGAATCAGCCCCAGCATTTT	CASSDRNQPQHF	-	TRBV12-3/TRBV12-4	TRBJ1-5	-
TGTGCCAGCAGCCAAGAGAGCCTAGCGGGGATGGAGGAGCAGTTCTTC	CASSQESLAGMEEQFF	TRBD2	TRBV4-2	TRBJ2-1	once
TGTGCCAGCTCACCCCGACAGGGGGATGGCTACACCTTC	CASSPRQGDGYTF	TRBD1	TRBV18	TRBJ1-2	-
TGTGCCAGCGGGGACACAAACTATGGCTACACCTTC	CASGDTNYGYTF	-	TRBV12-3/TRBV12-4	TRBJ1-2	-
TGTGCCAGCAGGGATGGGGGGGTTCGTGGCTACACCTTC	CASRDGGVRGYTF	-	TRBV2	TRBJ1-2	-
TGTGCCAGCAGTGAAGCGCGGGCAGGGGGCGGCTACACCTTC	CASSEARAGGGYTF	TRBD1	TRBV2	TRBJ1-2	-